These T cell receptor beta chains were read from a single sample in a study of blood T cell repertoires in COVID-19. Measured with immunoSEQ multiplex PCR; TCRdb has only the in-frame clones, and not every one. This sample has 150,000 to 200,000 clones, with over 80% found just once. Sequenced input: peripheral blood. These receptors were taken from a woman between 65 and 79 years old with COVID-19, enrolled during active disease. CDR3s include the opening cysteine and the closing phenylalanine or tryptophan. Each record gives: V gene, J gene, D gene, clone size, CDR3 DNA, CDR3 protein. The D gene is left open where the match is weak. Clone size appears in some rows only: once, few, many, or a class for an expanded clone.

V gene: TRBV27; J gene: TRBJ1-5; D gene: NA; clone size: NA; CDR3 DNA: TGTGCCAGCGCCCAGGAGGGAGGTCAGCCCCAGCATTTT; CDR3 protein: CASAQEGGQPQHF
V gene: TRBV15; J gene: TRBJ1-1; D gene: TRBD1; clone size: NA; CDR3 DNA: TGTGCCACCAGCAGATACAGGGGCCAGAACACTGAAGCTTTCTTT; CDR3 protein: CATSRYRGQNTEAFF
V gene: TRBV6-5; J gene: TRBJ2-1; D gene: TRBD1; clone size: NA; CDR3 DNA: TGTGCCAGCAGACGGGACAGGACAGTCAATGAGCAGTTCTTC; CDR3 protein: CASRRDRTVNEQFF
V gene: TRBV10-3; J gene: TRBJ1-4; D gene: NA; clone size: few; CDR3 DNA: TGTGCCATCAGAAGGGACGGAGGGAATGAAAAACTGTTTTTT; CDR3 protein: CAIRRDGGNEKLFF
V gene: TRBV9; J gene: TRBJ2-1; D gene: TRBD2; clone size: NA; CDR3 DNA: TGTGCCAGCAGCGTAGGGGAGGGGACCTACAATGAGCAGTTCTTC; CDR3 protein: CASSVGEGTYNEQFF
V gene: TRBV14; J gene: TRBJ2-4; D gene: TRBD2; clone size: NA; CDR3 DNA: TGTGCCAGCAGCCAAGTTAGATTAGCGGGAGAGCTAGCCAAAAACATTCAGTACTTC; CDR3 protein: CASSQVRLAGELAKNIQYF
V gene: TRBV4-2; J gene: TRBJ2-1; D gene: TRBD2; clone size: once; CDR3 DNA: TGTGCCAGCACCCTAAGAGGGACTAGCGGGAGTAAACAGTTCTTC; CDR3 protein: CASTLRGTSGSKQFF
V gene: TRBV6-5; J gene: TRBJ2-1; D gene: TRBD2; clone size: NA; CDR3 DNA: TGTGCCAGCAGCCTAGCGGCGGATTCCTACAATGAGCAGTTCTTC; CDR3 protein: CASSLAADSYNEQFF
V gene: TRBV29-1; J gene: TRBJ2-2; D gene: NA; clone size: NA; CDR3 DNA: TGCAGCGTAAGGGGTTTGTTGACCGGGGAGCTGTTTTTT; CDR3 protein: CSVRGLLTGELFF
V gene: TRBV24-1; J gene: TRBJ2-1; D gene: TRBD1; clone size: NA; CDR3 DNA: TGTGCCACCGCCCCGGGACAGGGGATTTCCTACAATGAGCAGTTCTTC; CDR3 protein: CATAPGQGISYNEQFF
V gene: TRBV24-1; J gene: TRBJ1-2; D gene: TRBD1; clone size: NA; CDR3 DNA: TGTGCCACCAGCCCAGGGGGCTATGGCTACACCTTC; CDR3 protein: CATSPGGYGYTF
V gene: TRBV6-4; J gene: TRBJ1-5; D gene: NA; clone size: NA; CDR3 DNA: TGTGCCAGCGAGAGGGACGCAGCGTTTGAACACGGGGGGGGACATCAGCCCCAGCATTTT; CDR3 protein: CASERDAAFEHGGGHQPQHF
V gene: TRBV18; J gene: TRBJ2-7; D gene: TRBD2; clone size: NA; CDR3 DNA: TGTGCCAGCTCGCCGGGACTAGCGACCTACGAGCAGTACTTC; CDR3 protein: CASSPGLATYEQYF
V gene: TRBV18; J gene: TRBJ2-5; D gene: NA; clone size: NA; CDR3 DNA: TGTGCCAGCTCATCTCTTTCGAGCGGACAAGAGACCCAGTACTTC; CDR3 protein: CASSSLSSGQETQYF
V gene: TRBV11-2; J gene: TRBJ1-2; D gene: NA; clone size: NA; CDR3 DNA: TGTGCCAGCAGCTTGGGTGCGGTAGCTAACTATGGCTACACCTTC; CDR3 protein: CASSLGAVANYGYTF
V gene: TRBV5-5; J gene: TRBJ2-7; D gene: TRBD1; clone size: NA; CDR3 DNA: TGTGCCAGCAGACTCGGTGAGACAGGGGTTAGCGAGCAGTACTTC; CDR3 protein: CASRLGETGVSEQYF
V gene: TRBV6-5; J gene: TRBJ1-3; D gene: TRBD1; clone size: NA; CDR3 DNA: TGTGCCAGCAGTTACTCGGGACAGTTCTCTGGAAACACCATATATTTT; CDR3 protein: CASSYSGQFSGNTIYF
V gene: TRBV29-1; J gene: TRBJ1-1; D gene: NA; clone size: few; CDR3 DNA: TGCAGCGTAACTAAACAGAACACTGAAGCTTTCTTT; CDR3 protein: CSVTKQNTEAFF
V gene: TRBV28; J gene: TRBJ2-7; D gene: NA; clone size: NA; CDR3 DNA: TGTGCCAGCAGTTTATTGAGGGCAGAGGGCGAGCAGTACTTC; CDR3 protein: CASSLLRAEGEQYF
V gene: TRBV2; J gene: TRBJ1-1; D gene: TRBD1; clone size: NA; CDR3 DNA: TGTGCCAGGAGGGACAGTGAAGCTTTCTTT; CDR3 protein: CARRDSEAFF
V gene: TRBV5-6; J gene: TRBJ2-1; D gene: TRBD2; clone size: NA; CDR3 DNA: TGTGCCAGCAGCTTGGCGGGACTAGCGGATGGGCAGTTCTTC; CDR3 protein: CASSLAGLADGQFF
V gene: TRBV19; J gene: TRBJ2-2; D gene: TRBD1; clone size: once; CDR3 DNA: TGTGCCAGTAGGCAGACAGGGGTGAACACCGGGGAGCTGTTTTTT; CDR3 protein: CASRQTGVNTGELFF
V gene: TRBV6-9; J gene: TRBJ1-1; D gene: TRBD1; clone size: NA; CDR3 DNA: TGTGCCAGAGACGACAGGGGGTGGAACACTGAAGCTTTCTTT; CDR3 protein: CARDDRGWNTEAFF
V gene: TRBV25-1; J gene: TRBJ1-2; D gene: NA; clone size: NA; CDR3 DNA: TGTGCCAGCAGCCCATCAGGGAAAACACAAGAAGCCACCTTC; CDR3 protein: CASSPSGKTQEATF
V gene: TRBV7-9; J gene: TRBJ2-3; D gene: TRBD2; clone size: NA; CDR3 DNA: TGTGCCAGCAGCGTAACCGGGACTAGCGGGAAAGCAGATACGCAGTATTTT; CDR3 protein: CASSVTGTSGKADTQYF
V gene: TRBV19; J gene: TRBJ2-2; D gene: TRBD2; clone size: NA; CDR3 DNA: TGTGCCAGCGGTCCTGCGGGAGGTCCCACCGGGGAGCTGTTTTTT; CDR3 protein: CASGPAGGPTGELFF
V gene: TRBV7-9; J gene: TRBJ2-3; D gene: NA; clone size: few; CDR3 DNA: TGTGCCAGCAGTAATATGGATACGCAGTATTTT; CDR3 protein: CASSNMDTQYF
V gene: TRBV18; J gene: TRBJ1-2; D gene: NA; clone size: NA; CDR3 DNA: TGTGCCAGCTCACCACCGGGTACAGCAACCTTCTATGGCTACACCTTC; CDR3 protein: CASSPPGTATFYGYTF
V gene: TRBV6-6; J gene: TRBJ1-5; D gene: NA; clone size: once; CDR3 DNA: TGTGCCAGCAGTTACGCAAACCAGAATCAGCCCCAGCATTTT; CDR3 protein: CASSYANQNQPQHF
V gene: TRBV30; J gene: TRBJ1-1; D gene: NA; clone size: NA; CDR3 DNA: TGTGCCTCGGATATGGGGATCCGGGGCACTGAAGCTTTCTTT; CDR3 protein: CASDMGIRGTEAFF
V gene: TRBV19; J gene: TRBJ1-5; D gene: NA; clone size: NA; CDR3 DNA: TGTGCCAGTAGTATTCCTGTCGGCAATCAGCCCCAGCATTTT; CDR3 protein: CASSIPVGNQPQHF
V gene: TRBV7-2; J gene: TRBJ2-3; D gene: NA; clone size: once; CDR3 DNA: TGTGCCAGCAGCTTTAATCCCCTTAATACGCAGTATTTT; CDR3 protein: CASSFNPLNTQYF
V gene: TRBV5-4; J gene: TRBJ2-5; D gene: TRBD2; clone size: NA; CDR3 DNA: TGTGCCAGCAGCTTGGTAGGGACTAGCCAAGAGACCCAGTACTTC; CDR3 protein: CASSLVGTSQETQYF
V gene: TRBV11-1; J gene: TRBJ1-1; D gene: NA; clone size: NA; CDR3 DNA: TGTGCCAGCAGCCCGAGACGCGGCCCGAACACTGAAGCTTTCTTT; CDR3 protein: CASSPRRGPNTEAFF
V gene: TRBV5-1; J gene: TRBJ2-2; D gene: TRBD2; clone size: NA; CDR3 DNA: TGCGCCAGCAGCTACAGCGGGAGGGCCGAACGCAGGGAGCTGTTTTTT; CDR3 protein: CASSYSGRAERRELFF
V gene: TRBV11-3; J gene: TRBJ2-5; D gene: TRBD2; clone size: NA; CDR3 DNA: TGTGCCAGCAGCTTACGTATTAGCGGGACCCAAGAGACCCAGTACTTC; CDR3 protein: CASSLRISGTQETQYF
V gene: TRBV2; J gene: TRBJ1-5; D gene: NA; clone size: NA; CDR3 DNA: TGTGCCAGCGGGGTTGAGGGCCGAAATCAGCCCCAGCATTTT; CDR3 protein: CASGVEGRNQPQHF
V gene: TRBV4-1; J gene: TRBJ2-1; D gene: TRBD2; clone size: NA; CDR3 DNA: TGCGCCAGCAGCCACCCGACGGGAGGACTAGCGGGAGTTACCTCCTACAATGAGCAGTTCTTC; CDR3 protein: CASSHPTGGLAGVTSYNEQFF
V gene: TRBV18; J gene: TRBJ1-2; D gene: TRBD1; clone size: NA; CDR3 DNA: TGTGCCAGCTCACCATCACAAGGGGACAGTTTAGGCGGCTACACCTTC; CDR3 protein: CASSPSQGDSLGGYTF
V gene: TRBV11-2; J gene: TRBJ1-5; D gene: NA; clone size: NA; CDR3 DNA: TGTGCCAGCAGCTTAGATCAGGTTCAGCCCCAGCATTTT; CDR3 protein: CASSLDQVQPQHF
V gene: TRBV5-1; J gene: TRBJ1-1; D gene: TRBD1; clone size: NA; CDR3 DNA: TGCGCCAGCAGCCGTTCAACAGGGGGACAAGCTGAAGCTTTCTTT; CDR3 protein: CASSRSTGGQAEAFF
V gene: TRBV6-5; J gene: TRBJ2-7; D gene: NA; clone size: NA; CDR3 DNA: TGTGCCAGCAGTTTGAGGGCTGGCCCCTACGAGCAGTACTTC; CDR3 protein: CASSLRAGPYEQYF
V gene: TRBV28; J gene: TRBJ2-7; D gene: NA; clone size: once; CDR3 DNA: TGTGCCAGCAACATCTTGGCGGCTCAAAGGCACGAGCAGTACTTC; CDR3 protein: CASNILAAQRHEQYF
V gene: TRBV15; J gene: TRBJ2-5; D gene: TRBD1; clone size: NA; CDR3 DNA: TGTGCCACCAGCTGGGGACAGCAAGAGACCCAGTACTTC; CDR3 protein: CATSWGQQETQYF
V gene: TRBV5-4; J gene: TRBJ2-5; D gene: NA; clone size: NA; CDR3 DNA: TGTGCCAGCAGCTTGCCAGGGTTGGAGACCCAGTACTTC; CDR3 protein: CASSLPGLETQYF
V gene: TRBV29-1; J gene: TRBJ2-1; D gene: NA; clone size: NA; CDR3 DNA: TGCAGCGTTGACCGCGCCGCCAATGAGCAGTTCTTC; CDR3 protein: CSVDRAANEQFF
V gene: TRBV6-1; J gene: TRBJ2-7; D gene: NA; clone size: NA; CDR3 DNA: TGTGCCAGCAGTGAAGAACCCGCGGGTCGGGGAAGAGAGCAGTACTTC; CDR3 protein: CASSEEPAGRGREQYF
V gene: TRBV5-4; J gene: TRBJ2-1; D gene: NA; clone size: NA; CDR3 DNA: TGTGCCAGCAGCTTGGGACAGGAAACCTACAATGAGCAGTTCTTC; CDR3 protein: CASSLGQETYNEQFF
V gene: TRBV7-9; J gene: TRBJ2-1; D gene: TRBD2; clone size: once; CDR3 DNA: TGTGCCAGCAGCCCTCCCCTCGGACTAGCGGGGGACAATGAGCAGTTCTTC; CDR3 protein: CASSPPLGLAGDNEQFF
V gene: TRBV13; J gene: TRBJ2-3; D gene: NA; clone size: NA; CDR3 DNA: TGTGCCAGCAGCTCCCATAGACTCACAGATACGCAGTATTTT; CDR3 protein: CASSSHRLTDTQYF
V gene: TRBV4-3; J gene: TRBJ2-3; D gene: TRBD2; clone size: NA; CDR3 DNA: TGCGCCAGCAGCCAAGTGGGGGGGAGTCCAGGGACGCAGTATTTT; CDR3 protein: CASSQVGGSPGTQYF
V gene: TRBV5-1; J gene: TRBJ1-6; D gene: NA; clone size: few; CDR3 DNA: TGCGCCAGCAGCTTGGCCGAACAGGACGGGGGGTATAATTCACCCCTCCACTTT; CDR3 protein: CASSLAEQDGGYNSPLHF
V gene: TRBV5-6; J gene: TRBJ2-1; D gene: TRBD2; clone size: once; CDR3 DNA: TGTGCCAGCAGCTTTAGCGGGAGGGCAACCAAGGAGCAGTTCTTC; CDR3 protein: CASSFSGRATKEQFF
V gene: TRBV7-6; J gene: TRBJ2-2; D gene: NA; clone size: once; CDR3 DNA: TGTGCCAGCAGCTCCGCACCGGGACTTTCCACCGGGGAGCTGTTTTTT; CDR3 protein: CASSSAPGLSTGELFF
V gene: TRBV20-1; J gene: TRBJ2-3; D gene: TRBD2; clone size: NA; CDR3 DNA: TGCAGTGCTAGTGGCAGCGGGAGGGAAGATACGCAGTATTTT; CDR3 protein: CSASGSGREDTQYF
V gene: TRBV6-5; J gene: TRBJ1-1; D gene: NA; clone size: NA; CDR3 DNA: TGTGCCAGCAGTTACGGACTCTCCGGGAGCACTGAAGCTTTCTTT; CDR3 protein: CASSYGLSGSTEAFF
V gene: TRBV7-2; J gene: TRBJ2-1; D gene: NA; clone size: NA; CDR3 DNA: TGTGCCAGCAGCTTAGCCCTACCTGAGCAGTTCTTC; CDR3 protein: CASSLALPEQFF
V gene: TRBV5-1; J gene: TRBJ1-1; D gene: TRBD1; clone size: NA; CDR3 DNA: TGCGCCAGCAGCCGAGGGACAGGGGGCGTAGAAGCTTTCTTT; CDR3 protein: CASSRGTGGVEAFF
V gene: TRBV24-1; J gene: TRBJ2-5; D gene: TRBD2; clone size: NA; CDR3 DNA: TGTGCCACCAGTGATGCCCCCTCTAGCGGGAGCACGCGAGAGACCCAGTACTTC; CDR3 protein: CATSDAPSSGSTRETQYF
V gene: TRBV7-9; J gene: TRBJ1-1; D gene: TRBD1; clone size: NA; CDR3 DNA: TGTGCCAGCAGCGCGACAGGGGCTGGAAACACTGAAGCTTTCTTT; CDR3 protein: CASSATGAGNTEAFF